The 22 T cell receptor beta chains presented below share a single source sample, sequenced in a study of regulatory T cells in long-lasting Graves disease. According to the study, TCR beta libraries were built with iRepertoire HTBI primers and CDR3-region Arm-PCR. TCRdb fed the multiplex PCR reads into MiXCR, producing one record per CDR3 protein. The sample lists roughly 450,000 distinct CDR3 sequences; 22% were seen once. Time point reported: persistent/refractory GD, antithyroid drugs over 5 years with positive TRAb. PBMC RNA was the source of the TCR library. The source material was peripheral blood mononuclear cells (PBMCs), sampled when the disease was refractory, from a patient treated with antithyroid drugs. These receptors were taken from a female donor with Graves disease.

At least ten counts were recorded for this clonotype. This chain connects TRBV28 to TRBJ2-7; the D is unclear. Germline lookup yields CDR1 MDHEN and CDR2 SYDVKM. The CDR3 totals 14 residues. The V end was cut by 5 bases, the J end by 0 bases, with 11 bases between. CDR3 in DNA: TGTGCCAGCAGTCCGGCGGCCACCTCCTACGAGCAGTACTTC. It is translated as CASSPAATSYEQYF.

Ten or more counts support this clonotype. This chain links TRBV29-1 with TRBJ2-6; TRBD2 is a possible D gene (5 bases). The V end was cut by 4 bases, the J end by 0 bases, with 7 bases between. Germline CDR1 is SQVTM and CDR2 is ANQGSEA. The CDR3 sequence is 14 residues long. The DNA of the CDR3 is TGCAGCGTTGTCACTAGCTCTGGGGCCAACGTCCTGACTTTC. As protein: CSVVTSSGANVLTF.

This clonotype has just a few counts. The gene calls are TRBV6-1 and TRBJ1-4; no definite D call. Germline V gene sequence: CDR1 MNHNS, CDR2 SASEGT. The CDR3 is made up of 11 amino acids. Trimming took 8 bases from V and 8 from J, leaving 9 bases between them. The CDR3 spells CASWFREKLFF. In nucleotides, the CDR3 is TGTGCCAGCTGGTTCCGGGAAAAACTGTTTTTT.

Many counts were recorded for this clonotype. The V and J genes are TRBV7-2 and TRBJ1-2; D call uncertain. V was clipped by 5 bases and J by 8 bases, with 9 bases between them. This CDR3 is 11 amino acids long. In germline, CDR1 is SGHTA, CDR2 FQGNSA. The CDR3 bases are TGTGCCAGCAGCCTGGGTCAAGGCTACACCTTC. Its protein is CASSLGQGYTF.

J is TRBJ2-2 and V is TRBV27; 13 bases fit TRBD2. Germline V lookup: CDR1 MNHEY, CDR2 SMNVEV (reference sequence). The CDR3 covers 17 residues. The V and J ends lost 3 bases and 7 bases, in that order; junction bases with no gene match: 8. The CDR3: CASSFRTSGGASGELFF. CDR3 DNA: TGTGCCAGCAGTTTCAGGACTAGCGGGGGCGCAAGCGGGGAGCTGTTTTTT.

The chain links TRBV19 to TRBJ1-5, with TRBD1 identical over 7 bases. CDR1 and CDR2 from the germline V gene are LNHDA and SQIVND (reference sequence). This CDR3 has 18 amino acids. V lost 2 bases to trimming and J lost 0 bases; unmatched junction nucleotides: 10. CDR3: CASSINRGPPYSNQPQHF. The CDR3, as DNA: TGTGCCAGTAGTATAAACAGGGGTCCTCCTTATAGCAATCAGCCCCAGCATTTT.

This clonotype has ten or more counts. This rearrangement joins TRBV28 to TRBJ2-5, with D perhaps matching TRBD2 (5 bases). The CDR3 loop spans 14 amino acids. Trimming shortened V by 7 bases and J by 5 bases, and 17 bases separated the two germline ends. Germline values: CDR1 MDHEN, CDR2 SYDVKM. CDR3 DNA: TGTGCCAGCAATGCGGCGGGTTTAGGGGAGACCCAGTACTTC. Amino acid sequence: CASNAAGLGETQYF. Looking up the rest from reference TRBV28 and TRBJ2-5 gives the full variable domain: DVKVTQSSRYLVKRTGEKVFLECVQDMDHENMFWYRQDPGLGLRLIYFSYDVKMKEKGDIPEGYSVSREKKERFSLILESASTNQTSMYLCASNAAGLGETQYFGPGTRLLVL.

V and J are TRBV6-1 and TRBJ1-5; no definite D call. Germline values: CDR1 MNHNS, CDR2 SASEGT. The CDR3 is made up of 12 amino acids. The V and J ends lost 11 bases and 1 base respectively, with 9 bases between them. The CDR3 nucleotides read TGTGCCGCGGGGAGAAGCAATCAGCCCCAGCATTTT. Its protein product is CAAGRSNQPQHF.

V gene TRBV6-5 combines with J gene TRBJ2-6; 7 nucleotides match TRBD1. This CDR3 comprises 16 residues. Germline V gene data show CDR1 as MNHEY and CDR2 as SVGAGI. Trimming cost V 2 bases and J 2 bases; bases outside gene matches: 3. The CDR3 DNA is TGTGCCAGCAGTTACCTCAGGGGGACTGGGGCCAACGTCCTGACTTTC. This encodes CASSYLRGTGANVLTF.

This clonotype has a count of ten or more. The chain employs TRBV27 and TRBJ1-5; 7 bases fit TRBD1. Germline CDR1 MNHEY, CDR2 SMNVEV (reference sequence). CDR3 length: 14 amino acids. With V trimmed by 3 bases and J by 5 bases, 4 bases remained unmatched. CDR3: CASSLQGDDQPQHF. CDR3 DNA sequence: TGTGCCAGCAGTTTGCAGGGGGATGATCAGCCCCAGCATTTT.

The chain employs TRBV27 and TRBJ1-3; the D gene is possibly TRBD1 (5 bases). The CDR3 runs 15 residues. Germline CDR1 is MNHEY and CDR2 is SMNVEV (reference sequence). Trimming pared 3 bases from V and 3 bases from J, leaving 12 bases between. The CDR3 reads CASSFKSGGGNTIYF. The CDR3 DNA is TGTGCCAGCAGTTTCAAGTCCGGGGGTGGAAACACCATATATTTT.

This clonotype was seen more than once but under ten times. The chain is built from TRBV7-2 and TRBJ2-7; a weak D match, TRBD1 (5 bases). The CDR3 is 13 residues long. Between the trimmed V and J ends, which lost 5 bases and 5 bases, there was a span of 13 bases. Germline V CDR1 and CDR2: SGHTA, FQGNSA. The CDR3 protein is CASSPNVQDEQYF. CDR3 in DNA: TGTGCCAGCAGCCCCAATGTACAGGACGAGCAGTACTTC. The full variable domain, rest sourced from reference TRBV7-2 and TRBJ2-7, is GAGVSQSPSNKVTEKGKDVELRCDPISGHTALYWYRQSLGQGLEFLIYFQGNSAPDKSGLPSDRFSAERTGGSVSTLTIQRTQQEDSAVYLCASSPNVQDEQYFGPGTRLTVT.

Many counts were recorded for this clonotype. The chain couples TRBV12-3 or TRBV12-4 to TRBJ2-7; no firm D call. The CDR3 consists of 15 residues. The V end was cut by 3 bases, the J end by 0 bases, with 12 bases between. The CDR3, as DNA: TGTGCCAGCAGTTTTAAGGCAGGATCCTCCTACGAGCAGTACTTC. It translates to CASSFKAGSSYEQYF.

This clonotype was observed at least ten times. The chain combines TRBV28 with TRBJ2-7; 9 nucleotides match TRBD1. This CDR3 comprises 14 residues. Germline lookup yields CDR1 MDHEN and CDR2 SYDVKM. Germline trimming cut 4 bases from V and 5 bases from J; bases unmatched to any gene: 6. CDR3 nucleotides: TGTGCCAGCAGTTATCCGGGACAGGGCGACGAGCAGTACTTC. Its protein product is CASSYPGQGDEQYF.

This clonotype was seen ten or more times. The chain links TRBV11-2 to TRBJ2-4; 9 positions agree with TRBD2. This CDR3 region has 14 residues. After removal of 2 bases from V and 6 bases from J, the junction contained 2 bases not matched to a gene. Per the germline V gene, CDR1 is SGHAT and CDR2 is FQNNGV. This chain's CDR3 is CASSLLAGRNIQYF. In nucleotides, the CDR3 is TGTGCCAGCAGCTTACTAGCGGGAAGAAACATTCAGTACTTC.

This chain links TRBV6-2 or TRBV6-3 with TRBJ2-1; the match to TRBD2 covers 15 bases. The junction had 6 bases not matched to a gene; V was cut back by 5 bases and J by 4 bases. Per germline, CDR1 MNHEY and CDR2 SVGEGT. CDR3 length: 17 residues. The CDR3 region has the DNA TGTGCCAGCAGTCCCGGGACTAGCGGGAGGCTATACAATGAGCAGTTCTTC. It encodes CASSPGTSGRLYNEQFF.

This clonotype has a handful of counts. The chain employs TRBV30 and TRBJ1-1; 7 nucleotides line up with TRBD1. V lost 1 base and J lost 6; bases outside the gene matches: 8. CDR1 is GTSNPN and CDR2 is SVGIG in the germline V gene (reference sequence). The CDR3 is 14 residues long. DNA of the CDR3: TGTGCCTGGAGTGAGGGCCTAGGGACAGCTGAAGCTTTCTTT. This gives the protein CAWSEGLGTAEAFF.

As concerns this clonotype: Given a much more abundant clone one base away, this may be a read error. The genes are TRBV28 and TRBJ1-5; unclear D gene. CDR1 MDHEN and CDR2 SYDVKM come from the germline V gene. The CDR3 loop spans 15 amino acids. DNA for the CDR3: TGTGCCAGCAGGAGACATCAAGATAGCAATCAGCCCCGGCATTTT. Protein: CASRRHQDSNQPRHF.

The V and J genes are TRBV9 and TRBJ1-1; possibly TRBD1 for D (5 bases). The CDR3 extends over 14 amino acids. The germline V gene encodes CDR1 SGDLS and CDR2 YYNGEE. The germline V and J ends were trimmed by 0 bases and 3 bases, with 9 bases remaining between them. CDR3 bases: TGTGCCAGCAGCGTAGTAGGGGTTGACACTGAAGCTTTCTTT. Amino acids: CASSVVGVDTEAFF. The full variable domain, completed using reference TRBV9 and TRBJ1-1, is DSGVTQTPKHLITATGQRVTLRCSPRSGDLSVYWYQQSLDQGLQFLIQYYNGEERAKGNILERFSAQQFPDLHSELNLSSLELGDSALYFCASSVVGVDTEAFFGQGTRLTVV.

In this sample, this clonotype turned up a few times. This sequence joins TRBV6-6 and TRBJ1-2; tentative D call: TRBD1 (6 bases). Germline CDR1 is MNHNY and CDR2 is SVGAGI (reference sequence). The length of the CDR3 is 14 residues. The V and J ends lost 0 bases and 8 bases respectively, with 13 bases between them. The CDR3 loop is CASSYSGHQGGYTF. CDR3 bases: TGTGCCAGCAGTTACTCGGGACATCAAGGAGGCTACACCTTC.

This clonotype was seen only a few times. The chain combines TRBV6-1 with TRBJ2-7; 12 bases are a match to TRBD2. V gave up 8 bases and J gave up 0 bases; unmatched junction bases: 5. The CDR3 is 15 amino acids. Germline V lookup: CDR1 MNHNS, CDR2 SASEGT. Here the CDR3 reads CASGTSGSSSYEQYF. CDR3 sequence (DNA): TGTGCCAGCGGGACTAGCGGGTCTAGCTCCTACGAGCAGTACTTC.

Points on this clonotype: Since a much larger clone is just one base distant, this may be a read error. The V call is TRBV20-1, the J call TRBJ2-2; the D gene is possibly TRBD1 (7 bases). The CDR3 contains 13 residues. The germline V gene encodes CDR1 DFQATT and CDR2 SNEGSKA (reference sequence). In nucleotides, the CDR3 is TGCAGTGCTAGAATGACAGGGTCCGGGGGGCTGTTTTTT. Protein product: CSARMTGSGGLFF.